Presented here are 24 T cell receptor beta chains from one specimen sequenced in a study of T cell changes during pregnancy in multiple sclerosis. Method: immunoSEQ multiplex PCR; TCRdb's copy keeps in-frame clones and lacks some. The sample lists 18,000 or so clones; roughly 91% were seen once. The sample in question was CD4+ T cells from peripheral blood mononuclear cells, obtained in the first trimester of pregnancy. These receptors originate from a female donor in good health, enrolled as a control in a pregnancy study.

The CDR3 region has the DNA TGTGCCAGCAGCCCCCAGGGCCCTGCCACAGATACGCAGTATTTT. Protein product: CASSPQGPATDTQYF. The gene calls are TRBV7-2 and TRBJ2-3; weak D call: TRBD1 (5 bases). Trimming left V 5 bases short and J 2 bases short, with 14 bases between. Germline V gene data show CDR1 as SGHTA and CDR2 as FQGNSA. The CDR3 consists of 15 residues. Variable domain in full (rest from reference TRBV7-2 and TRBJ2-3): GAGVSQSPSNKVTEKGKDVELRCDPISGHTALYWYRQSLGQGLEFLIYFQGNSAPDKSGLPSDRFSAERTGGSVSTLTIQRTQQEDSAVYLCASSPQGPATDTQYFGPGTRLTVL.

There are a few counts of this clone. This chain uses TRBV4-3 with TRBJ2-3; D unclear. Trimming stripped 0 bases from V and 5 bases from J, with 6 bases between. The CDR3 is made up of 13 amino acids. Germline V gene data show CDR1 as LGHNA and CDR2 as YSLEER. The CDR3 DNA reads as TGCGCCAGCAGCCAAGACCGGGTAGATACGCAGTATTTT. Its translation is CASSQDRVDTQYF.

V usage is TRBV5-8 and J usage is TRBJ1-2; D is ambiguous. This CDR3 has 13 residues. Trimming removed 3 bases from V and 6 bases from J, with 12 bases in between. Germline CDR1 reads SGHTS; CDR2 reads YDEGEE. CDR3 sequence reads: CASSSGGLDGYTF. In DNA form, the CDR3 reads TGTGCCAGCAGCTCCGGAGGGTTGGATGGCTACACCTTC. Full variable domain (missing parts from reference TRBV5-8 and TRBJ1-2): EAGVTQSPTHLIKTRGQQATLRCSPISGHTSVYWYQQALGLGLQFLLWYDEGEERNRGNFPPRFSGRQFPNYSSELNVNALELEDSALYLCASSSGGLDGYTFGSGTRLTVV.

This rearrangement joins TRBV7-2 to TRBJ1-1; the D is unclear. V was clipped by 5 bases and J by 1 base, with 8 bases between them. The germline V gene has CDR1 SGHTA and CDR2 FQGNSA. This CDR3 is 13 amino acids long. The CDR3 is CASSPGGNTEAFF. As DNA, the CDR3 is TGTGCCAGCAGCCCCGGAGGGAACACTGAAGCTTTCTTT.

The chain employs TRBV7-2 and TRBJ1-2; D might be TRBD1 (5 bases). In germline, CDR1 is SGHTA, CDR2 FQGNSA. The CDR3 length is 16 residues. Trimming left V 3 bases short and J 4 bases short, with 18 bases between. The CDR3 DNA is TGTGCCAGCAGCTTGGGAGGGAAGGAAGGGGCCTATGGCTACACCTTC. Amino acids: CASSLGGKEGAYGYTF.

The J gene is TRBJ2-5, the V gene TRBV10-3; tentatively, D is TRBD1 (8 bases). Germline lookup yields CDR1 ENHRY and CDR2 SYGVKD. The CDR3 is 14 residues long. Trimming took 5 bases from V and 5 from J, leaving 15 bases between them. The CDR3, as DNA: TGTGCCATCAGTCCACAGGGGGGGAAGGAGACCCAGTACTTC. Protein sequence: CAISPQGGKETQYF.

The chain combines TRBV19 with TRBJ1-4, with 9 bases that match TRBD1. Per the germline V gene, CDR1 is LNHDA and CDR2 is SQIVND (reference sequence). J lost 3 bases, V lost 6 bases, and 11 bases had no gene match. The CDR3 runs to 17 residues. In DNA form, the CDR3 reads TGTGCCAGTAGAACCGGACAGGGGAGGCGGCCTAATGAAAAACTGTTTTTT. Protein sequence: CASRTGQGRRPNEKLFF.

V is TRBV5-6 and J is TRBJ2-7; the match to TRBD1 covers 10 bases. V trimming: 2 bases; J trimming: 7 bases; junction bases outside the gene matches: 12. Germline V CDR1 and CDR2: SGHDT, YYEEEE. The CDR3 sequence is 16 residues long. The CDR3: CASSFIQDRGGLEQYF. The CDR3 DNA reads as TGTGCCAGCAGCTTCATCCAGGACAGGGGGGGGTTGGAGCAGTACTTC.

This sequence joins TRBV4-3 and TRBJ1-2, with TRBD1 matching over 8 bases. Per germline, CDR1 LGHNA and CDR2 YSLEER. This CDR3 has 16 residues. The V gene end was trimmed by 2 bases and the J gene end by 0 bases; junction bases not matched to a gene: 5. The CDR3 reads CASSQTRTGPNYGYTF. CDR3 coding DNA: TGCGCCAGCAGCCAAACCCGGACAGGGCCTAACTATGGCTACACCTTC.

V is TRBV29-1 and J is TRBJ2-1; TRBD2 is a possible D gene (5 bases). Germline V lookup: CDR1 SQVTM, CDR2 ANQGSEA. The V and J ends lost 1 base and 7 bases respectively, with 17 bases between them. The CDR3 runs to 15 residues. As DNA, the CDR3 is TGCAGCGTTGAAGGGCGACTACCCCAGAGGAATGAGCAGTTCTTC. It specifies CSVEGRLPQRNEQFF.

The gene calls are TRBV19 and TRBJ1-5; D is perhaps TRBD1 (6 bases). V shed 6 bases and J shed 7 bases, with 19 bases lying between them. The CDR3 covers 15 residues. Per the germline V gene, CDR1 is LNHDA and CDR2 is SQIVND (reference sequence). The CDR3 sequence is CASSLGGLEGQPQHF. CDR3 bases: TGTGCCAGTAGCCTCGGGGGGCTGGAGGGGCAGCCCCAGCATTTT.

The chain has TRBV19 and TRBJ2-7; 10 positions match TRBD2. Trimming cost V 3 bases and J 5 bases; bases outside gene matches: 10. The CDR3 has 16 residues. CDR1 LNHDA and CDR2 SQIVND come from the germline V gene (reference sequence). The CDR3 region has the DNA TGTGCCAGTAGTATCCTAGCGGGAGCCCCTGGGGACGAGCAGTACTTC. Its protein product is CASSILAGAPGDEQYF.

The V call is TRBV7-2, the J call TRBJ1-2, with a weak D call TRBD1 (6 bases). Per the germline V gene, CDR1 is SGHTA and CDR2 is FQGNSA. The germline V and J ends were trimmed by 1 base and 2 bases, with 11 bases remaining between them. The CDR3 is 15 residues long. The CDR3 region has the DNA TGTGCCAGCAGCTTAGGGACGCAGGGGAACTATGGCTACACCTTC. Translation: CASSLGTQGNYGYTF.

The sample holds one count of this clone. This chain links TRBV21-1 with TRBJ1-2; the table assigns TRBD1, which was not confirmed against the DNA. TRBV21-1 is given as a pseudogene. CDR3 length: 17 amino acids. In DNA, the CDR3 is TGTGCCAGCAGCAAATACCGTAAGACAGGGGCAGGGTATGGCTACACCTTC. Translation gives CASSKYRKTGAGYGYTF.

This clone was seen just once. The CDR3: CASGRDRSSNQPQHF. As DNA, the CDR3 is TGTGCTAGTGGCCGAGACAGGTCAAGCAATCAGCCCCAGCATTTT. J is TRBJ1-5 and V is TRBV12-5; TRBD1 is a possible D gene (6 bases). CDR3 size: 15 residues. Germline values: CDR1 LGHNT, CDR2 FRNRAP. Trimming pared 6 bases from V and 1 base from J, leaving 13 bases between.

The chain employs TRBV4-3 and TRBJ2-1; 7 bases match TRBD1. Losses at the gene ends were 2 bases for V and 8 bases for J; bases not matched to a gene: 6. Germline V gives CDR1 LGHNA, CDR2 YSLEER. The CDR3 spans 14 residues. The CDR3 DNA is TGCGCCAGCAGCCAAAGACAGGGAGTCTATGAGCAGTTCTTC. Protein product: CASSQRQGVYEQFF.

The chain is built from TRBV6-1 and TRBJ2-3; tentative D call: TRBD1 (6 bases). V was trimmed by 9 bases and J by 14 bases, leaving 21 bases between them. Germline V gene sequence: CDR1 MNHNS, CDR2 SASEGT. CDR3 size: 12 residues. The CDR3 is CASRTGAGVGYF. The CDR3 DNA reads as TGTGCCAGTCGGACTGGAGCAGGGGTAGGGTATTTT.

The chain uses TRBV19 and TRBJ1-2, with TRBD1 as a possible D gene (5 bases). Germline-derived CDR1 and CDR2 are LNHDA and SQIVND (reference sequence). This CDR3 has 15 residues. Trimming cost V 8 bases and J 0 bases, with 16 bases left between them. The CDR3 region is CASRGGVQANYGYTF. In DNA, the CDR3 is TGTGCCAGTCGGGGCGGGGTTCAAGCTAACTATGGCTACACCTTC. Full variable domain (rest looked up from reference TRBV19 and TRBJ1-2): DGGITQSPKYLFRKEGQNVTLSCEQNLNHDAMYWYRQDPGQGLRLIYYSQIVNDFQKGDIAEGYSVSREKKESFPLTVTSAQKNPTAFYLCASRGGVQANYGYTFGSGTRLTVV.

V usage is TRBV9 and J usage is TRBJ1-1, with TRBD1 as a possible D gene (5 bases). Germline loops: CDR1 SGDLS, CDR2 YYNGEE. The V end was cut by 0 bases, the J end by 6 bases, with 12 bases between. This CDR3 comprises 14 residues. In nucleotides, the CDR3 is TGTGCCAGCAGCGTAGAAGGACAAATGGCTGAAGCTTTCTTT. It encodes CASSVEGQMAEAFF.

The V gene is TRBV19, the J gene TRBJ1-4; D might be TRBD1 (6 bases). The V gene's germline CDR1 is LNHDA and CDR2 SQIVND (reference sequence). The CDR3 has 14 residues. V lost 4 bases to trimming and J lost 7 bases, with 13 bases between them. The DNA for the CDR3 is TGTGCCAGTAGTACAGGGGAAGGTGTTGAAAAACTGTTTTTT. Its protein product is CASSTGEGVEKLFF.

This chain connects TRBV5-1 to TRBJ2-7, with TRBD1 matching 9 bases. There are 13 residues in the CDR3. Germline V gene sequence: CDR1 SGHRS, CDR2 YFSETQ. Trimming at V came to 4 bases and at J to 7 bases, leaving 6 bases not matched to a gene. The CDR3 sequence: CASSGRTGDEQYF. The CDR3 DNA is TGCGCCAGCAGCGGCAGGACAGGGGATGAGCAGTACTTC.

The rearrangement joins TRBV5-1 to TRBJ2-7; tentatively, D is TRBD1 (5 bases). V lost 1 base and J 6 bases, leaving 14 bases between the germline ends. CDR1 and CDR2 (germline): SGHRS, YFSETQ. CDR3 size: 14 residues. As DNA, the CDR3 is TGCGCCAGCAGCTTGAGCTTTTCCCAGGGCGAGCAGTACTTC. Its translation is CASSLSFSQGEQYF.

This chain uses TRBV7-2 with TRBJ1-5, with 7 bases identical to TRBD1. V lost 4 bases, J lost 0 bases, and 9 bases stayed unmatched. CDR1 is SGHTA and CDR2 is FQGNSA in the germline V gene. This CDR3 spans 17 amino acids. The CDR3 DNA sequence: TGTGCCAGCAGCTGGAACGGGGGACAGTATAGCAATCAGCCCCAGCATTTT. Its protein is CASSWNGGQYSNQPQHF.

The chain combines TRBV30 with TRBJ2-1, with 9 positions matching TRBD2. Germline assignment: CDR1 GTSNPN and CDR2 SVGIG (reference sequence). J was trimmed by 4 bases and V by 2 bases; bases with no gene match: 6. CDR3 length equals 15 residues. CDR3 sequence reads: CAWSPLAGTYNEQFF. The DNA of the CDR3 is TGTGCCTGGAGTCCCCTAGCGGGGACATACAATGAGCAGTTCTTC. Full variable domain (missing parts from reference TRBV30 and TRBJ2-1): SQTIHQWPATLVQPVGSPLSLECTVEGTSNPNLYWYRQAAGRGLQLLFYSVGIGQISSEVPQNLSASRPQDRQFILSSKKLLLSDSGFYLCAWSPLAGTYNEQFFGPGTRLTVL.